A selection of T cell receptor beta chains follows, all from one sample in a study of cytomegalovirus exposure and HLA in healthy donors. Assay: immunoSEQ multiplex PCR; the TCRdb copy retains only in-frame clones and omits some. The repertoire holds roughly 140,000 clones, with roughly three quarters as singletons. The sequenced material came from PBMCs. These receptors originate from a man aged 18 to 29 in good health and CMV-seronegative. Each CDR3 is given with its conserved first and last residue. A D gene is named only where the DNA matches it firmly. Clone size is shown for a subset of rows, as once, few, many or a class of expanded clone.

J	V	D	size	CDR3	DNA
TRBJ1-5	TRBV19	-	-	CASTLDSYSNQPQHF	TGTGCCAGTACCTTAGACAGTTATAGCAATCAGCCCCAGCATTTT
TRBJ1-2	TRBV19	-	few	CASSKRAYYGYTF	TGTGCCAGTAGTAAGAGGGCTTATTATGGCTACACCTTC
TRBJ2-3	TRBV4-2	TRBD2	few	CASSRPGAGVLTDTQYF	TGTGCCAGCAGCCGCCCGGGAGCGGGGGTCCTCACAGATACGCAGTATTTT
TRBJ1-3	TRBV5-6	TRBD1	-	CASSFSLGQSRGNTIYF	TGTGCCAGCAGCTTCTCCTTGGGACAGTCGAGGGGAAACACCATATATTTT
TRBJ2-7	TRBV5-1	-	-	CASSLVYPTGGVKYEQYF	TGCGCCAGCAGCTTGGTATACCCGACCGGAGGGGTAAAATACGAGCAGTACTTC
TRBJ1-4	TRBV2	TRBD1	-	CASNGQGATNEKLFF	TGTGCCAGCAATGGACAGGGCGCAACTAATGAAAAACTGTTTTTT
TRBJ2-2	TRBV9	-	-	CASSVVQGMGTGELFF	TGTGCCAGCAGCGTAGTTCAGGGTATGGGCACCGGGGAGCTGTTTTTT
TRBJ2-3	TRBV7-3	TRBD2	-	CASSLTSGGVSDTQYF	TGTGCCAGCAGCCTGACTAGCGGGGGGGTGTCAGATACGCAGTATTTT
TRBJ2-2	TRBV29-1	-	-	CSVEHRGDTGELFF	TGCAGCGTTGAGCATAGAGGAGACACCGGGGAGCTGTTTTTT
TRBJ2-7	TRBV30	-	-	CAWSVPNRGGEQYF	TGTGCCTGGAGTGTTCCTAACAGAGGGGGCGAGCAGTACTTC
TRBJ2-1	TRBV7-9	TRBD2	once	CASSSPGLAGNEQFF	TGTGCCAGCAGCTCCCCGGGACTAGCGGGAAATGAGCAGTTCTTC
TRBJ1-6	TRBV30	TRBD1	-	CAWSGTGGSYNSPLHF	TGTGCCTGGAGTGGGACAGGGGGATCCTATAATTCACCCCTCCACTTT
TRBJ2-1	TRBV11-3	TRBD2	-	CAIRGVAGDNEQFF	TGTGCCATCCGGGGAGTAGCGGGGGACAATGAGCAGTTCTTC
TRBJ1-1	TRBV28	-	-	CASSLQGNTEAFF	TGTGCCAGCAGTTTACAGGGGAACACTGAAGCTTTCTTT
TRBJ2-5	TRBV29-1	-	-	CSSGEGSETQYF	TGCAGCTCCGGGGAAGGTTCGGAGACCCAGTACTTC
TRBJ2-1	TRBV6-5	TRBD2	-	CASRASGGGEQFF	TGTGCCAGCAGGGCTAGCGGGGGCGGTGAGCAGTTCTTC